Listed here are 15 T cell receptor beta chains from one sample, sequenced in a study of lymphopenia after photon versus proton radiotherapy. TCRdb's table, derived via immunoSEQ multiplex PCR, lists solely in-frame clones and lacks some. Of 35,000 to 40,000 clones listed, 85% to 90% are singletons. This sample comprised peripheral blood, obtained from a patient treated with photon-based radiotherapy. These receptors were obtained from a man aged 50 to 59 with gastric cancer.

V and J are TRBV9 and TRBJ1-5; D possibly corresponds to TRBD1 (6 bases). From germline, CDR1 is SGDLS and CDR2 YYNGEE. The V and J ends lost 4 bases and 4 bases respectively, with 12 bases between them. The CDR3 spans 14 residues. CDR3 amino acids: CASSRTGQNQPQHF. The DNA of the CDR3 is TGTGCCAGCAGCCGGACGGGACAAAATCAGCCCCAGCATTTT.

The chain has TRBV29-1 and TRBJ2-7; TRBD2 matches 11 bases. V lost 1 base to trimming and J lost 2 bases; unmatched junction nucleotides: 1. This CDR3 spans 14 amino acids. CDR1 SQVTM and CDR2 ANQGSEA come from the germline V gene. The chain's CDR3 is CSVEVAGGAYEQYF. In DNA, the CDR3 is TGCAGCGTTGAAGTAGCGGGAGGGGCCTACGAGCAGTACTTC.

This clone was seen a handful of times. V gene TRBV19 combines with J gene TRBJ1-5; D unresolved. Per germline, CDR1 LNHDA and CDR2 SQIVND (reference sequence). The length of the CDR3 is 15 residues. Trimming took off 1 base at V and 6 bases at J, with 13 bases between the two ends. The CDR3 region has the DNA TGTGCCAGTAGTATAGGTTCCCCTTGGGGTCAGCCCCAGCATTTT. It yields the protein CASSIGSPWGQPQHF. Supplemented by reference TRBV19 and TRBJ1-5, the full variable domain reads DGGITQSPKYLFRKEGQNVTLSCEQNLNHDAMYWYRQDPGQGLRLIYYSQIVNDFQKGDIAEGYSVSREKKESFPLTVTSAQKNPTAFYLCASSIGSPWGQPQHFGDGTRLSIL.

CDR3 in amino acids: CASSLGQTQETQYF. In DNA, the CDR3 is TGTGCCAGCAGCCTGGGACAGACCCAAGAGACCCAGTACTTC. The chain recombines TRBV5-4 with TRBJ2-5, with 7 nucleotides matching TRBD1. The V gene end was trimmed by 4 bases and the J gene end by 1 base; junction bases not matched to a gene: 4. CDR1 and CDR2 from the germline V gene are SGHNT and YYREEE (reference sequence). This CDR3 is built from 14 residues.

This chain connects TRBV28 to TRBJ2-5; the D gene is possibly TRBD1 (6 bases). This CDR3 is built from 14 residues. The V gene's germline CDR1 is MDHEN and CDR2 SYDVKM. V was shortened by 6 bases and J by 4 bases, with 15 bases between the two germline ends. CDR3 protein: CASSRGGQRETQYF. The CDR3 coding sequence is TGTGCCAGCAGCAGGGGTGGTCAAAGAGAGACCCAGTACTTC.

The chain recombines TRBV2 with TRBJ2-7; D is ambiguous. CDR1 and CDR2 from the germline V gene are SNHLY and FYNNEI. V lost 8 bases and J 4 bases, leaving 9 bases between the germline ends. The CDR3 totals 11 residues. CDR3 residues: CASGDEYEQYF. CDR3 DNA sequence: TGTGCCAGCGGAGACGAATACGAGCAGTACTTC.

V and J are TRBV5-3 and TRBJ2-2; D unresolved. TRBV5-3 is an ORF, with its function uncertain. The CDR3 is 11 residues long. V lost 4 bases to trimming and J lost 2 bases, with 0 bases between them. The CDR3 is CARSNTGELFF. The CDR3 region has the DNA TGTGCCAGAAGCAACACCGGGGAGCTGTTTTTT.

This rearrangement joins TRBV6-1 to TRBJ2-2; weak D call: TRBD2 (6 bases). The CDR3 is 17 amino acids. Per germline, CDR1 MNHNS and CDR2 SASEGT. Trimming removed 4 bases from V and 1 base from J, with 16 bases in between. DNA for the CDR3: TGTGCCAGCAGTGCCTCTCTAGCGTCTAGGAACACCGGGGAGCTGTTTTTT. Translated, it gives CASSASLASRNTGELFF.

The gene calls are TRBV7-2 and TRBJ2-7, with D tentatively TRBD2 (6 bases). Germline V CDR1 and CDR2: SGHTA, FQGNSA. CDR3 length: 14 residues. Trimming cost V 5 bases and J 3 bases, with 14 bases left between them. Written as DNA, the CDR3 is TGTGCCAGCAGCCCCGGGGGTATAGACTACGAGCAGTACTTC. As protein: CASSPGGIDYEQYF. Supplemented by reference TRBV7-2 and TRBJ2-7, the full variable domain reads GAGVSQSPSNKVTEKGKDVELRCDPISGHTALYWYRQSLGQGLEFLIYFQGNSAPDKSGLPSDRFSAERTGGSVSTLTIQRTQQEDSAVYLCASSPGGIDYEQYFGPGTRLTVT.

V and J are TRBV7-9 and TRBJ1-5; no reliable D call. V was trimmed by 5 bases and J by 6 bases, leaving 8 bases between them. The CDR3 has 12 amino acids. CDR1 and CDR2 (germline): SEHNR, FQNEAQ (reference sequence). CDR3 DNA sequence: TGTGCCAGCAGCGAGCCAGGTCAGCCCCAGCATTTT. Translating it yields CASSEPGQPQHF.

The V call is TRBV5-1, the J call TRBJ2-3; D gene ambiguous. Trimming removed 4 bases at V and 2 bases at J, with 5 bases between. The CDR3 covers 12 residues. CDR1 is SGHRS, CDR2 YFSETQ, per germline. Written as DNA, the CDR3 is TGCGCCAGCAGCACGAACACAGATACGCAGTATTTT. The encoded protein is CASSTNTDTQYF.

The chain links TRBV7-9 to TRBJ2-5, with TRBD2 as a possible D gene (6 bases). Germline V lookup: CDR1 SEHNR, CDR2 FQNEAQ (reference sequence). This CDR3 comprises 16 residues. V was cut by 5 bases and J by 0 bases, with 16 bases left in between. The DNA for the CDR3 is TGTGCCAGCAGCCCGCATAGCGGTGGGTACCAAGAGACCCAGTACTTC. This sequence encodes CASSPHSGGYQETQYF.

About this clone: At one end, the junction sequence differs from germline, possibly due to a read error. The chain recombines TRBV5-1 with TRBJ2-7; D remains ambiguous. Germline values: CDR1 SGHRS, CDR2 YFSETQ. The CDR3 is made up of 11 amino acids. CDR3 amino acids: CASSVTHEQYF. CDR3 DNA: TGTGCCAGCAGCGTAACCCACGAGCAGTACTTC.

A single count supports this clone. The CDR3 coding sequence is TGTGCCAGCAGCGTAGTTGGGGCGGGAACTTTCGCAGATACGCAGTATTTT. It yields the protein CASSVVGAGTFADTQYF. The chain is built from TRBV9 and TRBJ2-3, with D possibly TRBD2 on 6 matching bases. Trimming left V 0 bases short and J 4 bases short, with 18 bases between. The CDR3 has 17 residues. The germline CDR1 and CDR2 sequences are SGDLS and YYNGEE. Full variable domain (rest looked up from reference TRBV9 and TRBJ2-3): DSGVTQTPKHLITATGQRVTLRCSPRSGDLSVYWYQQSLDQGLQFLIQYYNGEERAKGNILERFSAQQFPDLHSELNLSSLELGDSALYFCASSVVGAGTFADTQYFGPGTRLTVL.

The gene calls are TRBV7-3 and TRBJ2-3; D uncertain. The CDR3 contains 14 residues. V lost 5 bases to trimming and J lost 2 bases, with 11 bases between them. Germline CDR1 is SGHTA and CDR2 is FQGTGA. The CDR3 nucleotides read TGTGCCAGCAGCAACCCTGGGTTCACAGATACGCAGTATTTT. Amino acid sequence: CASSNPGFTDTQYF.